This T cell receptor beta chain derives from a study of T-cell memory formation after mild COVID-19. Whole-study findings and limits: Day 15 to 85 contracting clones showed balanced CD4/CD8; day 15 to 37 expanders favored CD4+. Among clones peaking at day 37 in the second wave, SARS-CoV-2 specificity remained unconfirmed.

In regard to this clonotype: Its antigen is undetermined.

TCRdb independently ran MiXCR on the 5' RACE reads; one entry per CDR3 protein. This sample has some 450,000 distinct CDR3 sequences, with about 19% found just once. Input material: PBMCs or a T cell subset sorted from them (not recorded which). This receptor was taken from an adult woman who had mild COVID-19 (a few samples of this study predate the infection). Cell type and time point are not known.

In DNA, the CDR3 is TGCAGCGTTGACTCTGGGGAGAGCTCCTACGAGCAGTACTTC. It is translated as CSVDSGESSYEQYF. The chain combines TRBV29-1 with TRBJ2-7; tentative D call: TRBD2 (5 bases). The CDR3 sequence is 14 residues long. Germline V gene sequence: CDR1 SQVTM, CDR2 ANQGSEA. The V and J ends lost 3 bases and 0 bases respectively, with 12 bases between them.